The clone carrying this TCR beta chain was picked up many times. Its specificity is unknown. CDR3 length: 15 residues. The germline V and J ends were trimmed by 1 base and 8 bases, with 15 bases remaining between them. Germline lookup yields CDR1 MGHRA and CDR2 YSYEKL. This entry comes from a study of neurological immune-mediated disorders. General observations from the study: The repertoires of 18 of 34 multiple sclerosis patients were placed by phylogenetic grouping in a single related-CDR3 cluster, which may be a signature.

With 10-nucleotide random UMIs included, cDNA was synthesized by 5'RACE. TCRdb independently ran MiXCR on the 5' RACE reads; one entry per CDR3 protein. The repertoire has fewer than 80,000 distinct CDR3 sequences, around 4.8% of them found once; the top ten carry roughly 3.4%. This sequence originates from a woman aged 45-59 years with multiple sclerosis. The chain couples TRBV4-1 to TRBJ1-5, with a possible D match to TRBD1 (5 bases). Input material: PBMCs. The CDR3 DNA follows: TGCGCCAGCAGCCAAGTGAGAGGGGAAATGGAGCCCCAGCATTTT. Translating gives CASSQVRGEMEPQHF.